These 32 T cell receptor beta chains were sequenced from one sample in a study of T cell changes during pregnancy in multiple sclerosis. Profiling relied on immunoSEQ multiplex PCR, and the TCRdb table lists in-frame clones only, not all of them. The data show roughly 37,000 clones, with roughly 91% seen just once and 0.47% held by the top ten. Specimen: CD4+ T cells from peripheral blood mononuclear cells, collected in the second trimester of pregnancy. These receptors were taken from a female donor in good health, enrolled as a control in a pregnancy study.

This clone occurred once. This CDR3 reads CASSSFRTTGDEQFF. The DNA for the CDR3 is TGTGCCAGCAGCTCGTTCCGGACTACAGGTGATGAGCAGTTCTTC. The chain employs TRBV7-6 and TRBJ2-1, with D tentatively TRBD2 (6 bases). The CDR3 is 15 amino acids. The germline gives CDR1 SGHVS, CDR2 FNYEAQ. Trimming took 4 bases from V and 8 from J, leaving 18 bases between them.

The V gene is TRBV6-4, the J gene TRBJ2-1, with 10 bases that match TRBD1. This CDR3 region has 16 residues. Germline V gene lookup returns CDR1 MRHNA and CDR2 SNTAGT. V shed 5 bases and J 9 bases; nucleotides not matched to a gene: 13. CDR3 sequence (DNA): TGTGCCAGCAGTCCCTCATCGGGACAGGGGTGGGGTGAGCAGTTCTTC. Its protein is CASSPSSGQGWGEQFF.

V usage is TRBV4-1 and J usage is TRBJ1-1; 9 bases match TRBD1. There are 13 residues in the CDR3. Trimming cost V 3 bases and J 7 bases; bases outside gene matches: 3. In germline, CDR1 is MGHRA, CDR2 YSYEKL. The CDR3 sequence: CASSQPDRGEAFF. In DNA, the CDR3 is TGCGCCAGCAGCCAGCCGGACAGGGGTGAAGCTTTCTTT.

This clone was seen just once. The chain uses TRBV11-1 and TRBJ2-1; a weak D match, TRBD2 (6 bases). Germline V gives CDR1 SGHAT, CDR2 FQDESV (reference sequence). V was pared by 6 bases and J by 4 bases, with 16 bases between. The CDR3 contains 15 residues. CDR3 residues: CASSLAGLDYNEQFF. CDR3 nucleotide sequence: TGTGCCAGCAGTTTGGCGGGACTCGATTACAATGAGCAGTTCTTC.

The CDR3 spells CASRARGQGVNSPLHF. CDR3 coding DNA: TGTGCCAGCAGAGCTAGGGGACAGGGCGTTAATTCACCCCTCCACTTT. This sequence joins TRBV2 and TRBJ1-6, with 9 nucleotides matching TRBD1. The CDR3 is 16 residues long. V lost 6 bases to trimming and J lost 6 bases; unmatched junction nucleotides: 9. Looked up from germline, CDR1 is SNHLY and CDR2 is FYNNEI.

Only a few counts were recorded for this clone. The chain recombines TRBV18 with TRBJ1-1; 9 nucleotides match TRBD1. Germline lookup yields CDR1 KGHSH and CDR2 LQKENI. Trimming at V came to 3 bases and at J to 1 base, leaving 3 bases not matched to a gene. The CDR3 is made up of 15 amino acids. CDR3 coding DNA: TGTGCCAGCTCACCTACAGGGGGCCGGAACACTGAAGCTTTCTTT. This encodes CASSPTGGRNTEAFF.

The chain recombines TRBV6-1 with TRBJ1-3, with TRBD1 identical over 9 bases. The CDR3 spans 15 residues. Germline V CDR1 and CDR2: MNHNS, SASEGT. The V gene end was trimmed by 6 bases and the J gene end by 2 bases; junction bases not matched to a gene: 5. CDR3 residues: CASSQGQGTGNTIYF. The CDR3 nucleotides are TGTGCCAGCAGCCAAGGACAGGGGACTGGAAACACCATATATTTT.

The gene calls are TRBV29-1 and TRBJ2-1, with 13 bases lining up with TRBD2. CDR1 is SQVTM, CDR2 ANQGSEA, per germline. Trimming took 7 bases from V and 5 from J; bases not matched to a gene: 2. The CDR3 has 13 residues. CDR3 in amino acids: CSGGLAGNNEQFF. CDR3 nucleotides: TGCAGCGGGGGACTAGCGGGAAACAATGAGCAGTTCTTC.

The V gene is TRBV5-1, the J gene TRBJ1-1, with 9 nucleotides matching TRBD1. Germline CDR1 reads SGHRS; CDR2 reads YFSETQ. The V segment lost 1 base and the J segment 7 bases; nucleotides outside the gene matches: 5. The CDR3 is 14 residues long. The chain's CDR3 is CASSLQGQGYEAFF. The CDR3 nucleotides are TGCGCCAGCAGCTTGCAAGGACAGGGGTATGAAGCTTTCTTT.

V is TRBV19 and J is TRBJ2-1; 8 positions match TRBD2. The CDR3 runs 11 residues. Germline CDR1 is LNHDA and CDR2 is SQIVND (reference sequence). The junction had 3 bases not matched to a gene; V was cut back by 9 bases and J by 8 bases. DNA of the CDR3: TGTGCCAGCGGGAGGGTTGATGAGCAGTTCTTC. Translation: CASGRVDEQFF. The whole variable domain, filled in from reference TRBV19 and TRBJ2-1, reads DGGITQSPKYLFRKEGQNVTLSCEQNLNHDAMYWYRQDPGQGLRLIYYSQIVNDFQKGDIAEGYSVSREKKESFPLTVTSAQKNPTAFYLCASGRVDEQFFGPGTRLTVL.

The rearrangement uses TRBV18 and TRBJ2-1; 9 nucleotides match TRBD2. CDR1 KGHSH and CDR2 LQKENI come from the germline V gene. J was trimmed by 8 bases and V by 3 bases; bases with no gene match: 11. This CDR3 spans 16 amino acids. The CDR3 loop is CASSPIAGARGDEQFF. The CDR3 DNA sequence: TGTGCCAGCTCACCGATAGCGGGAGCTAGAGGGGATGAGCAGTTCTTC.

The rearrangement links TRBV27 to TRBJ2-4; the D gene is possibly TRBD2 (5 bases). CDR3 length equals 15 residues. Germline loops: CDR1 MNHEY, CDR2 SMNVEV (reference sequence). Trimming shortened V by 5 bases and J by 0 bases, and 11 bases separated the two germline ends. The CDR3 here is CASSRLRGAKNIQYF. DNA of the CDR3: TGTGCCAGCAGTCGCCTCCGGGGAGCCAAAAACATTCAGTACTTC.

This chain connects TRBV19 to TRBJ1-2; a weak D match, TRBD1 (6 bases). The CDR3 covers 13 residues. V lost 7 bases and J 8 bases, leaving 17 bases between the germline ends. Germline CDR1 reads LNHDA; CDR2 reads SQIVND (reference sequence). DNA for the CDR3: TGTGCCAGTACCCGAGGGAGCGGGGGCGGCTACACCTTC. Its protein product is CASTRGSGGGYTF.

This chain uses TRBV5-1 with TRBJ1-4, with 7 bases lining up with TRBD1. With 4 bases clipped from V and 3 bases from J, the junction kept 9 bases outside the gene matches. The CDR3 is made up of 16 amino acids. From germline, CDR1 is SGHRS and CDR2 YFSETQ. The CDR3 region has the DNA TGCGCCAGCAGCCCAGGTCGACAGGGCGCTAATGAAAAACTGTTTTTT. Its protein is CASSPGRQGANEKLFF.

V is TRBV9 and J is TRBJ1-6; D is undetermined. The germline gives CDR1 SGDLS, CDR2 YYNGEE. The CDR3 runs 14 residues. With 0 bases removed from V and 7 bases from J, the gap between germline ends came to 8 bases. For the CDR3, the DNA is TGTGCCAGCAGCGTAGGCGAGTCGAATTCACCCCTCCACTTT. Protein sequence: CASSVGESNSPLHF.

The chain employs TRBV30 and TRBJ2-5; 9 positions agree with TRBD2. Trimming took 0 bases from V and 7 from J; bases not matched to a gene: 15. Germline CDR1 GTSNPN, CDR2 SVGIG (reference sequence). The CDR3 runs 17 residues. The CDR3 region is CAWSVRSGGLRVRTQYF. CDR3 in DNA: TGTGCCTGGAGTGTACGTAGCGGGGGTCTCCGTGTTAGGACCCAGTACTTC. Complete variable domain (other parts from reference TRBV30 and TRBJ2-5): SQTIHQWPATLVQPVGSPLSLECTVEGTSNPNLYWYRQAAGRGLQLLFYSVGIGQISSEVPQNLSASRPQDRQFILSSKKLLLSDSGFYLCAWSVRSGGLRVRTQYFGPGTRLLVL.

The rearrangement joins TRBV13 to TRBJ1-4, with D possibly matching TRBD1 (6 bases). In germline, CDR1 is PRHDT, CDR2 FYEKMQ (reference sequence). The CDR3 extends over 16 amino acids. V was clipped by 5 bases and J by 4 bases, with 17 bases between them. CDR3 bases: TGTGCCAGCAGCCCTAGGCGGGGGGCCAGTAATGAAAAACTGTTTTTT. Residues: CASSPRRGASNEKLFF. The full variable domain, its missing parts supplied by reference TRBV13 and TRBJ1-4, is AAGVIQSPRHLIKEKRETATLKCYPIPRHDTVYWYQQGPGQDPQFLISFYEKMQSDKGSIPDRFSAQQFSDYHSELNMSSLELGDSALYFCASSPRRGASNEKLFFGSGTQLSVL.

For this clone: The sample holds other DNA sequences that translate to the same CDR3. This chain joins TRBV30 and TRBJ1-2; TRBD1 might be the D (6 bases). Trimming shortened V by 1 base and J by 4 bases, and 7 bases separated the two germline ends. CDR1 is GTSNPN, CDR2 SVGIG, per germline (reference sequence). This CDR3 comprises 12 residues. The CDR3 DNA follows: TGTGCCTGGAGTGGGGGGCCCTATGGCTACACCTTC. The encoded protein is CAWSGGPYGYTF.

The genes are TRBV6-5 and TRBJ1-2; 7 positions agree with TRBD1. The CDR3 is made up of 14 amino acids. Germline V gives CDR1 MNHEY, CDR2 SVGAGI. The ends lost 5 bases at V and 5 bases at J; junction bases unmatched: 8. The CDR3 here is CASSRDRVGYGYTF. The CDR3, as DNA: TGTGCCAGCAGTCGCGACAGGGTAGGATATGGCTACACCTTC.

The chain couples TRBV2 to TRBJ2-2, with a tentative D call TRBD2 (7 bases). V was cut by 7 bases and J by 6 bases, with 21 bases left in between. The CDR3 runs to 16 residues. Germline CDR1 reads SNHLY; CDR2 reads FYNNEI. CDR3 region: CASTPLGGLNSGELFF. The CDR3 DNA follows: TGTGCCAGCACTCCCCTAGGGGGACTAAACTCCGGGGAGCTGTTTTTT.

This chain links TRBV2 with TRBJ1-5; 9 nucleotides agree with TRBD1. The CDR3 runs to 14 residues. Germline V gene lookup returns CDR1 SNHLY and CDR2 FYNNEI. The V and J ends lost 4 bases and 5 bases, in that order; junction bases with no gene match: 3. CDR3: CASSVGQGHQPQHF. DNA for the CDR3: TGTGCCAGCAGTGTGGGACAGGGACATCAGCCCCAGCATTTT.

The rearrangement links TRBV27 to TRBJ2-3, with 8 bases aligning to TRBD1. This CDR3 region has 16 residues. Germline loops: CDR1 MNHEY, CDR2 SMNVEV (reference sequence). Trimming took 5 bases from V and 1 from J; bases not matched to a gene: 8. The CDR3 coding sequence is TGTGCCAGCAGTCAAACTACAGGGGGTGGCACAGATACGCAGTATTTT. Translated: CASSQTTGGGTDTQYF.

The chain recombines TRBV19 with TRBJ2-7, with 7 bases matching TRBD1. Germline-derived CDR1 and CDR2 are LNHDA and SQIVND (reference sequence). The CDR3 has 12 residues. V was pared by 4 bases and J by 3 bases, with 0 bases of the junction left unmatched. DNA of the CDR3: TGTGCCAGTAGTAGGGACAGCTACGAGCAGTACTTC. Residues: CASSRDSYEQYF.

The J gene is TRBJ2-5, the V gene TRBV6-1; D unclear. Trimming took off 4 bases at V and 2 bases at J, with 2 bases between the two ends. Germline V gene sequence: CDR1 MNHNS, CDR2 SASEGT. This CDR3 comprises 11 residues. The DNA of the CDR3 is TGTGCCAGCAGTGTACAAGAGACCCAGTACTTC. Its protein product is CASSVQETQYF.

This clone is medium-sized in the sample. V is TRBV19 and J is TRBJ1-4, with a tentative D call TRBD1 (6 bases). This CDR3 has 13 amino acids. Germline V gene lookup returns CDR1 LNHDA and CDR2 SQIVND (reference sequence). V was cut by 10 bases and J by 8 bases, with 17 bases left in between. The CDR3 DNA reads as TGTGCCACCCGTCCCCTACAGGGCGAAAAACTGTTTTTT. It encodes CATRPLQGEKLFF.

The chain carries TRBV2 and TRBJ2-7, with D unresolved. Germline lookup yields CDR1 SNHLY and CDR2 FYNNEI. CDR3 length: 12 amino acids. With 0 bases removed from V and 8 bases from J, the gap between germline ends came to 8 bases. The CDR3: CASSEARPKQYF. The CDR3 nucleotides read TGTGCCAGCAGTGAAGCGCGGCCCAAGCAGTACTTC.

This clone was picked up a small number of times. The CDR3 here is CASTPSRTSGPYEQYF. The CDR3 DNA sequence: TGTGCCAGCACCCCTTCTCGGACTAGCGGCCCTTACGAGCAGTACTTC. This chain links TRBV7-8 with TRBJ2-7, with TRBD2 matching 10 bases. There are 16 residues in the CDR3. Germline-derived CDR1 and CDR2 are SGHVS and FQNEAQ. V shed 7 bases and J 4 bases; nucleotides not matched to a gene: 13.

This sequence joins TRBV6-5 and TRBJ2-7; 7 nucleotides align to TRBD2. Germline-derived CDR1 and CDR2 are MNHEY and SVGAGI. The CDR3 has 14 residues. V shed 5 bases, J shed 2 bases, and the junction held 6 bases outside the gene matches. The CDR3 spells CASSVSSGAYEQYF. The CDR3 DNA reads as TGTGCCAGCAGTGTATCTAGCGGAGCCTACGAGCAGTACTTC.

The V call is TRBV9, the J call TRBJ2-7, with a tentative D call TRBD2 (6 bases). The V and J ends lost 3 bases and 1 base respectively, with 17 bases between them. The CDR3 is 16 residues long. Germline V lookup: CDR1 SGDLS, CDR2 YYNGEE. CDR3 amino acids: CASSAGPGLISYEQYF. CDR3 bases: TGTGCCAGCAGCGCCGGGCCGGGACTTATATCCTACGAGCAGTACTTC.

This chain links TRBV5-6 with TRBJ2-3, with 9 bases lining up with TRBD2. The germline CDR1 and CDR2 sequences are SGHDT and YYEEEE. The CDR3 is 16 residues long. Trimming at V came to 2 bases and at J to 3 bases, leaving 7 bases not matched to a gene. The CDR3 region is CASSLFRGRGTDTQYF. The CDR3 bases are TGTGCCAGCAGCTTATTCCGCGGGAGGGGAACAGATACGCAGTATTTT.

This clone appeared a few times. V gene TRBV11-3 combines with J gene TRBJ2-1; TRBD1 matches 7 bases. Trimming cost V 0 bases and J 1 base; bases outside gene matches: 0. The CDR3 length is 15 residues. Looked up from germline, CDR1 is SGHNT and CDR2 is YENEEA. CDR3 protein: CASSLEQGSYNEQFF. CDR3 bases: TGTGCCAGCAGCTTAGAACAGGGGTCCTACAATGAGCAGTTCTTC.

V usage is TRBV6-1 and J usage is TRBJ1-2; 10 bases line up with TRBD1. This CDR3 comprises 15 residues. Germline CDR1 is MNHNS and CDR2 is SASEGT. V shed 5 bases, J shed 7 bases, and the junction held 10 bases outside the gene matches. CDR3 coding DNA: TGTGCCAGCAGTTCTCCGGGACAGGGGAAGGGTGGCTACACCTTC. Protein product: CASSSPGQGKGGYTF.